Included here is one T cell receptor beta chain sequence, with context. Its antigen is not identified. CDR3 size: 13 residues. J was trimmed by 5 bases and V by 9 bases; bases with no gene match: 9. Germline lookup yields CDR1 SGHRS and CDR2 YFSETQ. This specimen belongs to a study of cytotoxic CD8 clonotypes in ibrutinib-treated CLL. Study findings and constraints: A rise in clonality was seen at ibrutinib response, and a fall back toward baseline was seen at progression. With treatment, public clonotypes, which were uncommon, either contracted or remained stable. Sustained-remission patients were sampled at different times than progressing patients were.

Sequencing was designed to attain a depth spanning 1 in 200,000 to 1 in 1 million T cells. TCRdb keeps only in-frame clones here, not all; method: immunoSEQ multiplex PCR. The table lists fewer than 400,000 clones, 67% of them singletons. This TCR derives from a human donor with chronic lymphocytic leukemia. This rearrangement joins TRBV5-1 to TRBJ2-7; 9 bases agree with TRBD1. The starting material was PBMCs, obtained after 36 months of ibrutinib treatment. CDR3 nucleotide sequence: TGCGCCACCGGGACAGGGCCCGCTAACGAGCAGTACTTC. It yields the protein CATGTGPANEQYF.